The 29 T cell receptor beta chains below all came from one sample that was sequenced in a study of T cell changes during pregnancy in multiple sclerosis. Libraries were prepared by immunoSEQ multiplex PCR; TCRdb keeps only in-frame clonotypes and omits some of them. Of about 57,000 clones listed, around 90% are singletons. The sample was peripheral blood, taken after pregnancy. Receptors were obtained from a female donor in good health, enrolled as a control in a pregnancy study.

CDR3 coding DNA: TGTGCCAGTAGTATAGTAGCGGGAGGGCCGGGAACTTACAATGAGCAGTTCTTC. Translated, it gives CASSIVAGGPGTYNEQFF. The gene calls are TRBV19 and TRBJ2-1; 11 bases are shared with TRBD2. CDR1 and CDR2 (germline): LNHDA, SQIVND (reference sequence). The V segment lost 1 base and the J segment 4 bases; nucleotides outside the gene matches: 9. There are 18 residues in the CDR3.

This chain links TRBV6-6 with TRBJ1-1; TRBD1 matches at 9 bases. The CDR3 has 14 amino acids. Germline values: CDR1 MNHNY, CDR2 SVGAGI (reference sequence). V was pared by 1 base and J by 6 bases, with 3 bases of the junction left unmatched. CDR3 DNA sequence: TGTGCCAGCAGTTACTACAGGGGGCAAGCTGAAGCTTTCTTT. Translating gives CASSYYRGQAEAFF.

The V and J genes are TRBV19 and TRBJ1-2, with D uncertain. Per the germline V gene, CDR1 is LNHDA and CDR2 is SQIVND (reference sequence). The CDR3 has 13 residues. Trimming removed 7 bases from V and 2 bases from J, with 11 bases in between. This CDR3 is CASNVEGNYGYTF. DNA for the CDR3: TGTGCCAGTAATGTCGAGGGAAACTATGGCTACACCTTC.

Concerning this clone: Other DNA sequences of this sample code for an identical CDR3. The V gene is TRBV29-1, the J gene TRBJ1-4, with D hard to call. Germline lookup yields CDR1 SQVTM and CDR2 ANQGSEA. CDR3 length: 13 amino acids. V lost 4 bases, J lost 4 bases, and 10 bases lay in between. Written as DNA, the CDR3 is TGCAGCGTTGGTCGTGGGAGTAATGAAAAACTGTTTTTT. Residues: CSVGRGSNEKLFF. The complete variable domain, with remaining parts taken from reference TRBV29-1 and TRBJ1-4, reads SAVISQKPSRDICQRGTSLTIQCQVDSQVTMMFWYRQQPGQSLTLIATANQGSEATYESGFVIDKFPISRPNLTFSTLTVSNMSPEDSSIYLCSVGRGSNEKLFFGSGTQLSVL.

This chain joins TRBV28 and TRBJ2-7; 10 bases match TRBD1. This CDR3 has 15 residues. Germline loops: CDR1 MDHEN, CDR2 SYDVKM. V lost 5 bases, J lost 3 bases, and 7 bases stayed unmatched. CDR3 nucleotides: TGTGCCAGCAGTGGGGGGACAGGGGAGGGCTACGAGCAGTACTTC. It encodes CASSGGTGEGYEQYF.

This chain connects TRBV7-3 to TRBJ2-1; maybe TRBD2 (6 bases). Germline-derived CDR1 and CDR2 are SGHTA and FQGTGA. Trimming shortened V by 6 bases and J by 0 bases, and 18 bases separated the two germline ends. The CDR3 extends over 17 amino acids. The CDR3 here is CASSPGLRTSSYNEQFF. The CDR3 nucleotides read TGTGCCAGCAGTCCGGGACTTCGGACGAGCTCCTACAATGAGCAGTTCTTC.

The rearrangement joins TRBV11-2 to TRBJ2-1, with 11 bases that match TRBD2. The V segment lost 4 bases and the J segment 6 bases; nucleotides outside the gene matches: 11. Germline V gene data show CDR1 as SGHAT and CDR2 as FQNNGV. The CDR3 is 17 amino acids. CDR3 DNA: TGTGCCAGCAGCTCCCGACTAGCGGGAATTTATTTCAATGAGCAGTTCTTC. Its protein product is CASSSRLAGIYFNEQFF. Variable domain in full (rest from reference TRBV11-2 and TRBJ2-1): EAGVAQSPRYKIIEKRQSVAFWCNPISGHATLYWYQQILGQGPKLLIQFQNNGVVDDSQLPKDRFSAERLKGVDSTLKIQPAKLEDSAVYLCASSSRLAGIYFNEQFFGPGTRLTVL.

The rearrangement links TRBV29-1 to TRBJ1-2, with 7 nucleotides matching TRBD1. The germline CDR1 and CDR2 sequences are SQVTM and ANQGSEA. The CDR3 covers 13 residues. V gave up 4 bases and J gave up 7 bases; unmatched junction bases: 9. This chain's CDR3 is CSVVRQGRSGYTF. CDR3 nucleotides: TGCAGCGTTGTCCGACAGGGACGAAGTGGCTACACCTTC. Full variable domain (missing parts from reference TRBV29-1 and TRBJ1-2): SAVISQKPSRDICQRGTSLTIQCQVDSQVTMMFWYRQQPGQSLTLIATANQGSEATYESGFVIDKFPISRPNLTFSTLTVSNMSPEDSSIYLCSVVRQGRSGYTFGSGTRLTVV.

The rearrangement uses TRBV4-1 and TRBJ1-2, with D tentatively TRBD1 (6 bases). Per germline, CDR1 MGHRA and CDR2 YSYEKL. The length of the CDR3 is 17 residues. The germline V and J ends were trimmed by 0 bases and 6 bases, with 20 bases remaining between them. The CDR3 DNA reads as TGCGCCAGCAGCCAAGATCTTATTGGAAGGGGGACCGATGGCTACACCTTC. The encoded protein is CASSQDLIGRGTDGYTF.

The chain combines TRBV15 with TRBJ2-2; 7 bases match TRBD1. Germline CDR1 reads LNHNV; CDR2 reads YYDKDF (reference sequence). V was pared by 0 bases and J by 6 bases, with 13 bases of the junction left unmatched. The CDR3 covers 18 residues. The CDR3 coding sequence is TGTGCCACCAGCAGAGACAAAGGGGGCGGTTTGTTTGCCGGGGAGCTGTTTTTT. Protein product: CATSRDKGGGLFAGELFF.

The chain carries TRBV6-1 and TRBJ1-4; D is perhaps TRBD1 (6 bases). The germline gives CDR1 MNHNS, CDR2 SASEGT. The CDR3 runs 14 residues. Trimming left V 7 bases short and J 7 bases short, with 16 bases between. CDR3 residues: CASNLQGRSEKLFF. In DNA form, the CDR3 reads TGTGCCAGCAACTTACAGGGAAGGAGTGAAAAACTGTTTTTT.

CDR3: CASQRPGDTQYF. The CDR3 DNA sequence: TGTGCCAGTCAAAGACCCGGGGATACGCAGTATTTT. V and J are TRBV19 and TRBJ2-3; D uncertain. The CDR3 consists of 12 residues. The V end lost 8 bases, the J end lost 6 bases, and 12 bases lay between the germline ends. CDR1 and CDR2 (germline): LNHDA, SQIVND (reference sequence).

The rearrangement joins TRBV7-9 to TRBJ2-5; 8 nucleotides line up with TRBD2. This CDR3 has 17 amino acids. The ends lost 5 bases at V and 2 bases at J; junction bases unmatched: 13. Looked up from germline, CDR1 is SEHNR and CDR2 is FQNEAQ (reference sequence). The CDR3 region has the DNA TGTGCCAGCAGCCCCAGCGGGGGAGCGGGGGAACAAGAGACCCAGTACTTC. This codes for CASSPSGGAGEQETQYF.

The chain links TRBV28 to TRBJ2-7, with a tentative D call TRBD1 (6 bases). This CDR3 has 14 residues. Per the germline V gene, CDR1 is MDHEN and CDR2 is SYDVKM. With 6 bases removed from V and 2 bases from J, the gap between germline ends came to 14 bases. CDR3: CASSYLGATYEQYF. The CDR3 DNA reads TGTGCCAGCAGCTATCTGGGGGCCACCTACGAGCAGTACTTC.

The chain recombines TRBV12-5 with TRBJ1-1; TRBD1 aligns across 7 bases. The CDR3 is 14 amino acids. V was pared by 7 bases and J by 1 base, with 6 bases of the junction left unmatched. Looked up from germline, CDR1 is LGHNT and CDR2 is FRNRAP. CDR3 sequence reads: CASAWDSENTEAFF. CDR3 sequence (DNA): TGTGCTAGTGCCTGGGACAGTGAGAACACTGAAGCTTTCTTT.

For the CDR3, the DNA is TGCAGCGTTGAAATGATGGAGGGGGCTTCCTACTATGGCTACACCTTC. This gives the protein CSVEMMEGASYYGYTF. The V and J genes are TRBV29-1 and TRBJ1-2; TRBD1 aligns across 7 bases. Germline V CDR1 and CDR2: SQVTM, ANQGSEA. This CDR3 contains 16 residues. The J segment lost 3 bases and the V segment lost 2 bases, leaving 12 bases of the junction unmatched. The whole variable domain, remainder taken from reference TRBV29-1 and TRBJ1-2, is SAVISQKPSRDICQRGTSLTIQCQVDSQVTMMFWYRQQPGQSLTLIATANQGSEATYESGFVIDKFPISRPNLTFSTLTVSNMSPEDSSIYLCSVEMMEGASYYGYTFGSGTRLTVV.

The J gene is TRBJ1-1, the V gene TRBV9, with D perhaps matching TRBD1 (5 bases). Germline V gene lookup returns CDR1 SGDLS and CDR2 YYNGEE. The CDR3 spans 14 residues. Trimming removed 2 bases at V and 1 base at J, with 9 bases between. CDR3 protein: CASSVTQGNTEAFF. The CDR3 coding sequence is TGTGCCAGCAGCGTCACTCAGGGGAACACTGAAGCTTTCTTT.

The chain employs TRBV7-3 and TRBJ2-3; D might be TRBD1 (5 bases). Per germline, CDR1 SGHTA and CDR2 FQGTGA. The CDR3 is made up of 16 amino acids. V was shortened by 5 bases and J by 0 bases, with 15 bases between the two germline ends. The CDR3 region is CASSISGQESTDTQYF. The CDR3 nucleotides are TGTGCCAGCAGCATATCCGGACAAGAGAGCACAGATACGCAGTATTTT.

For the CDR3, the DNA is TGCGCCAGCAGCTTGACGAGGACTAGCTCCTACGAGCAGTACTTC. Protein: CASSLTRTSSYEQYF. The chain recombines TRBV5-1 with TRBJ2-7; TRBD2 matches 7 bases. V lost 1 base, J lost 0 bases, and 4 bases stayed unmatched. The CDR3 spans 15 residues. Germline assignment: CDR1 SGHRS and CDR2 YFSETQ.

The V call is TRBV21-1, the J call TRBJ2-1; the table's D call, TRBD2, has no DNA check behind it. TRBV21-1 is given as a pseudogene. The CDR3 is made up of 15 amino acids. The CDR3 region has the DNA TGTGCCAGCAGGCACCCGGGACTAGCGGGAGTCGAGCAGTTCTTC. It is translated as CASRHPGLAGVEQFF.

The chain is built from TRBV4-3 and TRBJ2-7, with D unresolved. This CDR3 contains 17 residues. The germline gives CDR1 LGHNA, CDR2 YSLEER. Trimming removed 0 bases at V and 0 bases at J, with 15 bases between. In DNA, the CDR3 is TGCGCCAGCAGCCAAGATTCGAGAAACCCCTACTCCTACGAGCAGTACTTC. Translation gives CASSQDSRNPYSYEQYF.

The sample holds a few counts of this clone. This rearrangement joins TRBV9 to TRBJ2-3, with 10 bases aligning to TRBD2. Germline CDR1 is SGDLS and CDR2 is YYNGEE. The J segment lost 3 bases and the V segment lost 4 bases, leaving 2 bases of the junction unmatched. This CDR3 is 14 amino acids long. The CDR3 sequence: CASSFSGRTDTQYF. CDR3 bases: TGTGCCAGCAGCTTTAGCGGGAGGACAGATACGCAGTATTTT.

The chain couples TRBV7-9 to TRBJ2-1, with no clear D. V gave up 1 base and J gave up 4 bases, with 8 bases separating them. Germline-derived CDR1 and CDR2 are SEHNR and FQNEAQ (reference sequence). The CDR3 spans 14 residues. The CDR3 nucleotides read TGTGCCAGCAGCTTAGACTACGGATACAATGAGCAGTTCTTC. Residues: CASSLDYGYNEQFF.

The chain links TRBV7-9 to TRBJ2-2; D gene ambiguous. Trimming cost V 2 bases and J 4 bases, with 8 bases left between them. Germline values: CDR1 SEHNR, CDR2 FQNEAQ (reference sequence). The CDR3 is 14 residues long. Here the CDR3 DNA reads TGTGCCAGCAGCTTACACAGATCCACCGGGGAGCTGTTTTTT. This gives the protein CASSLHRSTGELFF.

The chain joins TRBV14 to TRBJ1-4, with a weak D call TRBD1 (5 bases). V dropped 11 bases and J dropped 0 bases, with 10 bases sitting between them. This CDR3 contains 13 residues. Germline CDR1 and CDR2: SGHDN and FVKESK. The CDR3 here is CADGGATNEKLFF. The CDR3 nucleotides are TGTGCCGATGGGGGGGCAACTAATGAAAAACTGTTTTTT. Together with reference TRBV14 and TRBJ1-4, the CDR3 gives the full variable domain: EAGVTQFPSHSVIEKGQTVTLRCDPISGHDNLYWYRRVMGKEIKFLLHFVKESKQDESGMPNNRFLAERTGGTYSTLKVQPAELEDSGVYFCADGGATNEKLFFGSGTQLSVL.

This sequence joins TRBV7-2 and TRBJ2-7; 7 bases are a match to TRBD1. The CDR3 is 14 residues long. The ends lost 1 base at V and 0 bases at J; junction bases unmatched: 0. Germline V gives CDR1 SGHTA, CDR2 FQGNSA. CDR3 sequence: CASSLGDSSYEQYF. DNA of the CDR3: TGTGCCAGCAGCTTAGGGGACAGCTCCTACGAGCAGTACTTC.

This chain joins TRBV11-3 and TRBJ2-2; TRBD2 is a possible D gene (6 bases). CDR1 and CDR2 from the germline V gene are SGHNT and YENEEA. V was cut by 7 bases and J by 6 bases, with 24 bases left in between. CDR3 length equals 17 residues. The CDR3 sequence: CASTNYMEGLRPGELFF. The CDR3 coding sequence is TGTGCCAGCACCAATTATATGGAGGGCTTGCGACCCGGGGAGCTGTTTTTT.

V is TRBV18 and J is TRBJ1-1; no firm D call. The CDR3 contains 13 residues. V was trimmed by 2 bases and J by 1 base, leaving 5 bases between them. Germline V gene sequence: CDR1 KGHSH, CDR2 LQKENI. CDR3 sequence reads: CASSPAGNTEAFF. CDR3 in DNA: TGTGCCAGCTCACCAGCGGGGAACACTGAAGCTTTCTTT.

The genes are TRBV7-2 and TRBJ2-1; 9 nucleotides line up with TRBD2. Germline values: CDR1 SGHTA, CDR2 FQGNSA. There are 15 residues in the CDR3. The trim removed 6 bases at V and 7 bases at J, leaving 10 bases unmatched. CDR3 in DNA: TGTGCCAGCAGTTACCGTAGCGGGAGAGAGAATGAGCAGTTCTTC. Translating gives CASSYRSGRENEQFF.